The 22 T cell receptor beta chains given below trace back to one sample, sequenced in a study of T cells after yellow fever vaccination. MiXCR was run by TCRdb on the 5' RACE reads, yielding one entry per CDR3 protein. This sample has about 74,000 distinct CDR3 sequences, with more than 5.5% found just once. Source: CD8+ T cells sorted from PBMCs, taken 5 to 6 days after the first yellow fever vaccination. The receptors were sampled from a man between 18 and 35 years old who received the YFV17D yellow fever vaccine.

This clonotype was recorded many times. V and J are TRBV6-5 and TRBJ2-3; 9 nucleotides align to TRBD2. The CDR3 is made up of 16 amino acids. With V trimmed by 1 base and J by 1 base, 3 bases remained unmatched. Germline CDR1 is MNHEY and CDR2 is SVGAGI. This chain's CDR3 is CASSYLQRGGTDTQYF. The CDR3 DNA reads TGTGCCAGCAGTTACTTGCAGCGGGGGGGCACAGATACGCAGTATTTT.

There are many counts of this clonotype. V is TRBV11-2 and J is TRBJ1-1, with no clear D. This CDR3 comprises 14 residues. Germline CDR1 reads SGHAT; CDR2 reads FQNNGV. V lost 1 base to trimming and J lost 0 bases, with 6 bases between them. CDR3 nucleotide sequence: TGTGCCAGCAGCTTAGGGCGGATGAACACTGAAGCTTTCTTT. Residues: CASSLGRMNTEAFF.

This clonotype has a count of ten or more. DNA for the CDR3: TGCGCCAGCAGCTTAATAGGTCCCAATGAGCAGTTCTTC. Translating gives CASSLIGPNEQFF. The chain uses TRBV5-1 and TRBJ2-1, with D unclear. Trimming left V 2 bases short and J 6 bases short, with 9 bases between. CDR1 SGHRS and CDR2 YFSETQ come from the germline V gene. The CDR3 spans 13 residues.

The chain couples TRBV15 to TRBJ1-2, with TRBD1 as a possible D gene (5 bases). Trimming removed 0 bases at V and 2 bases at J, with 16 bases between. This CDR3 is built from 17 residues. Germline CDR1 reads LNHNV; CDR2 reads YYDKDF (reference sequence). CDR3 amino acids: CATSRDHGLAGNYGYTF. Here the CDR3 DNA reads TGTGCCACCAGCAGAGATCACGGTTTGGCAGGGAACTATGGCTACACCTTC.

This clonotype has just a few counts. The chain employs TRBV6-5 and TRBJ2-1; D uncertain. V shed 6 bases and J shed 6 bases, with 6 bases lying between them. There are 11 residues in the CDR3. Germline V gene lookup returns CDR1 MNHEY and CDR2 SVGAGI. The CDR3 DNA follows: TGTGCCAGCAGAGTGGGCAATGAGCAGTTCTTC. Encoded protein: CASRVGNEQFF.

Only a few counts were recorded for this clonotype. The DNA for the CDR3 is TGCGCCAGCAGCCACACCGCGGACAAGGCCCAGCATTTT. Amino acids: CASSHTADKAQHF. The J gene is TRBJ1-5, the V gene TRBV4-1; D possibly corresponds to TRBD1 (5 bases). This CDR3 is built from 13 residues. The germline V gene encodes CDR1 MGHRA and CDR2 YSYEKL. Trimming cost V 3 bases and J 11 bases, with 14 bases left between them.

This clonotype has a count of ten or more. V is TRBV9 and J is TRBJ2-3; possibly TRBD2 for D (6 bases). The CDR3 runs to 18 residues. The germline V and J ends were trimmed by 0 bases and 4 bases, with 21 bases remaining between them. From germline, CDR1 is SGDLS and CDR2 YYNGEE. The CDR3 sequence: CASSVATGAATKPDTQYF. In DNA form, the CDR3 reads TGTGCCAGCAGCGTAGCAACGGGAGCGGCCACCAAACCAGATACGCAGTATTTT.

In its sample, this clonotype was seen a few times. CDR3 protein: CASSSGGRTYNEQFF. For the CDR3, the DNA is TGTGCCAGTAGTAGCGGGGGCCGGACCTACAATGAGCAGTTCTTC. J is TRBJ2-1 and V is TRBV19; tentative D call: TRBD2 (7 bases). The V gene's germline CDR1 is LNHDA and CDR2 SQIVND (reference sequence). The CDR3 consists of 15 residues. Trimming cost V 4 bases and J 2 bases, with 12 bases left between them. The full variable domain, in which reference TRBV19 and TRBJ2-1 provide the parts outside the CDR3, is DGGITQSPKYLFRKEGQNVTLSCEQNLNHDAMYWYRQDPGQGLRLIYYSQIVNDFQKGDIAEGYSVSREKKESFPLTVTSAQKNPTAFYLCASSSGGRTYNEQFFGPGTRLTVL.

This clonotype was detected ten times or more. This chain joins TRBV12-3 or TRBV12-4 and TRBJ2-3; TRBD1 matches 12 bases. V dropped 2 bases and J dropped 6; count of bases not matched to a gene: 6. The CDR3 totals 16 residues. The CDR3 sequence: CASSLTGTGGLDTQYF. CDR3 DNA sequence: TGTGCCAGCAGTTTAACCGGGACAGGGGGCCTGGATACGCAGTATTTT.

This clonotype was counted ten times or more. The chain uses TRBV6-6 and TRBJ2-3; D is unclear. Germline V gene lookup returns CDR1 MNHNY and CDR2 SVGAGI (reference sequence). V lost 2 bases, J lost 1 base, and 4 bases lay in between. The CDR3 has 13 residues. CDR3 loop: CASSYVRTDTQYF. The DNA for the CDR3 is TGTGCCAGCAGTTACGTGCGCACAGATACGCAGTATTTT.

In its sample, this clonotype was seen a few times. The rearrangement joins TRBV7-9 to TRBJ1-2; a weak D match, TRBD1 (6 bases). CDR1 and CDR2 (germline): SEHNR, FQNEAQ (reference sequence). V shed 1 base and J shed 2 bases, with 14 bases lying between them. This CDR3 region has 16 residues. CDR3 DNA sequence: TGTGCCAGCAGCTTAGGTTATGGGGACATAAACTATGGCTACACCTTC. It yields the protein CASSLGYGDINYGYTF.

This clonotype was seen ten or more times. This chain connects TRBV6-2 or TRBV6-3 to TRBJ2-2; 9 bases map to TRBD2. CDR1 and CDR2 from the germline V gene are MNHEY and SVGEGT. The CDR3 contains 20 residues. J was trimmed by 3 bases and V by 5 bases; bases with no gene match: 19. CDR3 nucleotides: TGTGCCAGCAGTCGGGAGGGGACTAGCTCTCTGCCTGGGGACACCGGGGAGCTGTTTTTT. Residues: CASSREGTSSLPGDTGELFF.

This clonotype was seen repeatedly, ten times or more. DNA for the CDR3: TGCAGCGTTGAATTACCGGGACAGGGGTACCAAGAGACCCAGTACTTC. Protein product: CSVELPGQGYQETQYF. The chain carries TRBV29-1 and TRBJ2-5; 10 positions agree with TRBD1. After removal of 2 bases from V and 0 bases from J, the junction contained 6 bases not matched to a gene. There are 16 residues in the CDR3. The V gene's germline CDR1 is SQVTM and CDR2 ANQGSEA.

This clonotype was detected many times. The V gene is TRBV6-1, the J gene TRBJ2-7; D gene ambiguous. The CDR3 length is 13 residues. CDR1 and CDR2 from the germline V gene are MNHNS and SASEGT. Trimming stripped 1 base from V and 6 bases from J, with 10 bases between. DNA of the CDR3: TGTGCCAGCAGTGAAGGGGCAGTCCTCGAGCAGTACGTC. This sequence encodes CASSEGAVLEQYV.

A few counts support this clonotype. The V call is TRBV20-1, the J call TRBJ2-2, with D unresolved. In germline, CDR1 is DFQATT, CDR2 SNEGSKA (reference sequence). The CDR3 totals 13 residues. Trimming shortened V by 0 bases and J by 6 bases, and 8 bases separated the two germline ends. The CDR3 loop is CSARERFPGELFF. CDR3 nucleotide sequence: TGCAGTGCTAGAGAACGGTTTCCCGGGGAGCTGTTTTTT.

This clonotype appeared a few times. The chain links TRBV4-3 to TRBJ2-1; 10 nucleotides match TRBD2. The CDR3 spans 17 residues. J gave up 9 bases and V 4 bases, and 15 bases lay outside the gene matches. CDR1 LGHNA and CDR2 YSLEER come from the germline V gene. The CDR3: CASSLGKRGGLFFEQFF. The CDR3 DNA sequence: TGCGCCAGCAGCCTTGGGAAGCGGGGGGGCCTTTTTTTTGAGCAGTTCTTC.

Worth noting for this clonotype: At one end the junction does not follow the germline gene, possibly because of a read error. V and J are TRBV9 and TRBJ1-1; perhaps TRBD1 as D (5 bases). The CDR3 spans 14 residues. Germline values: CDR1 SGDLS, CDR2 YYNGEE. The CDR3 loop reads CASRVGGDSAEAFF. CDR3 nucleotide sequence: TGTGCCAGCAGAGTAGGAGGGGATAGCGCTGAAGCTTTCTTT.

The sample holds many counts of this clonotype. The chain recombines TRBV4-1 with TRBJ1-2, with D unresolved. This CDR3 spans 17 amino acids. The V end was cut by 0 bases, the J end by 5 bases, with 19 bases between. Per the germline V gene, CDR1 is MGHRA and CDR2 is YSYEKL. CDR3 nucleotide sequence: TGCGCCAGCAGCCAAGAATCGTTGGATCTTGGTATATATGGCTACACCTTC. Encoded protein: CASSQESLDLGIYGYTF.

The rearrangement uses TRBV4-3 and TRBJ2-5, with TRBD2 identical over 7 bases. The CDR3 has 15 residues. The V segment lost 1 base and the J segment 0 bases; nucleotides outside the gene matches: 2. Per germline, CDR1 LGHNA and CDR2 YSLEER. CDR3 residues: CASSQGAGDQETQYF. CDR3 DNA sequence: TGCGCCAGCAGCCAAGGCGCGGGGGACCAAGAGACCCAGTACTTC.

This clonotype occurred a few times. The chain carries TRBV5-6 and TRBJ2-3; TRBD2 matches at 7 bases. J was trimmed by 0 bases and V by 0 bases; bases with no gene match: 4. There are 16 residues in the CDR3. CDR1 and CDR2 from the germline V gene are SGHDT and YYEEEE. Written as DNA, the CDR3 is TGTGCCAGCAGCTTGGGAGCGGGGAGTAGCACAGATACGCAGTATTTT. Amino acid sequence: CASSLGAGSSTDTQYF. The full variable domain, completed using reference TRBV5-6 and TRBJ2-3, is DAGVTQSPTHLIKTRGQQVTLRCSPKSGHDTVSWYQQALGQGPQFIFQYYEEEERQRGNFPDRFSGHQFPNYSSELNVNALLLGDSALYLCASSLGAGSSTDTQYFGPGTRLTVL.

For this clonotype: The junction shows a germline mismatch at one end, possibly a read error. V and J are TRBV12-3 or TRBV12-4 and TRBJ2-5; 8 positions agree with TRBD2. The CDR3 is 16 residues long. CDR3 in amino acids: CSSSSFPGLEVETQYF. The CDR3 DNA sequence: TGTTCCAGCAGTTCCTTCCCGGGACTAGAGGTGGAGACCCAGTACTTC.

This clonotype was seen repeatedly, ten times or more. The J gene is TRBJ2-1, the V gene TRBV15; the D is unclear. The CDR3 covers 13 residues. Germline loops: CDR1 LNHNV, CDR2 YYDKDF (reference sequence). Trimming removed 1 base from V and 6 bases from J, with 7 bases in between. The CDR3 here is CATSRGVVNEQFF. CDR3 sequence (DNA): TGTGCCACCAGCAGAGGGGTCGTCAATGAGCAGTTCTTC.